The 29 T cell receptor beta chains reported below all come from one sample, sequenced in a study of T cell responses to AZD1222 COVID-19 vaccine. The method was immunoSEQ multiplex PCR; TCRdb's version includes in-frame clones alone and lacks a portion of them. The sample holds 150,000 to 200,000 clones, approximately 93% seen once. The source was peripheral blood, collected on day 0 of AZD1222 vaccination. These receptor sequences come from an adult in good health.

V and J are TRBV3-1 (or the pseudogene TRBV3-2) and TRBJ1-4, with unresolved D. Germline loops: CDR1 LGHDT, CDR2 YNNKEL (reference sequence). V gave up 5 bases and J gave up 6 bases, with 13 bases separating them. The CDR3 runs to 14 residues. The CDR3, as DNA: TGTGCCAGCAGCGCCCAGGTTTGGGATGAAAAACTGTTTTTT. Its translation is CASSAQVWDEKLFF.

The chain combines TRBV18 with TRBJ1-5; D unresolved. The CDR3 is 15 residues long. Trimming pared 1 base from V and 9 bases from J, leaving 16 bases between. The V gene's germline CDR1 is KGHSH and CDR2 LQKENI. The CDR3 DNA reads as TGTGCCAGCTCACCACGTTCTTCTTTAGGAGGGCCCCAGCATTTT. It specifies CASSPRSSLGGPQHF.

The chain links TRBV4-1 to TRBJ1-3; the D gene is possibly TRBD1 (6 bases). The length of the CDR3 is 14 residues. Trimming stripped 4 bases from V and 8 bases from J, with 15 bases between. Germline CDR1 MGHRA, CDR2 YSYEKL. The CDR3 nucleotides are TGCGCCAGCAGCCCAAGACAGGAATGGGACACCATATATTTT. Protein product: CASSPRQEWDTIYF.

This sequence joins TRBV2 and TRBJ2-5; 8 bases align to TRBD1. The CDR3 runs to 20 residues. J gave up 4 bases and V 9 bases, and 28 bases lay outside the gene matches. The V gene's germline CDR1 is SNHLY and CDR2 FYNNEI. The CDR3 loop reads CASQSPRGQGGSRARETQYF. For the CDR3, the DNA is TGTGCCAGTCAATCCCCGAGAGGACAGGGTGGGTCAAGGGCGCGAGAGACCCAGTACTTC.

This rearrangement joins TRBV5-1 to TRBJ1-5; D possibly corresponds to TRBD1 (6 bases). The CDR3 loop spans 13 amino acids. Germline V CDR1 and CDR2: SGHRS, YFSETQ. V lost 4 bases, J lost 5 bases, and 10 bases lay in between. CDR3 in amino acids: CASSANRDQPQHF. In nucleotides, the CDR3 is TGCGCCAGCAGCGCGAACAGGGATCAGCCCCAGCATTTT.

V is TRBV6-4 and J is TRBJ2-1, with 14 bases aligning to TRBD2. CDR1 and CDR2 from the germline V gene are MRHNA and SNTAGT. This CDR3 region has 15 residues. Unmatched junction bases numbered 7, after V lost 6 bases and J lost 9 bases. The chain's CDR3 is CASSRLAGGLGEQFF. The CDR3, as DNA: TGTGCCAGCAGCCGACTAGCGGGGGGGCTCGGTGAGCAGTTCTTC.

The CDR3 DNA sequence: TGCGCCAGCACCCCGCGCGCCGGGGGGGGGACTGAAGCTTTCTTT. Translated, it gives CASTPRAGGGTEAFF. The J gene is TRBJ1-1, the V gene TRBV5-1; maybe TRBD1 (5 bases). CDR1 is SGHRS, CDR2 YFSETQ, per germline. The CDR3 is 15 residues long. Between the trimmed V and J ends, which lost 6 bases and 5 bases, there was a span of 20 bases.

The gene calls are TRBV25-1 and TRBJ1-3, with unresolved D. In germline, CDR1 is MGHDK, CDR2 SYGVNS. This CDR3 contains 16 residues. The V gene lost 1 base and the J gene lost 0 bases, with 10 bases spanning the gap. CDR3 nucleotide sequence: TGTGCCAGCAGTGAATTTATCGGAAACTCTGGAAACACCATATATTTT. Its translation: CASSEFIGNSGNTIYF.

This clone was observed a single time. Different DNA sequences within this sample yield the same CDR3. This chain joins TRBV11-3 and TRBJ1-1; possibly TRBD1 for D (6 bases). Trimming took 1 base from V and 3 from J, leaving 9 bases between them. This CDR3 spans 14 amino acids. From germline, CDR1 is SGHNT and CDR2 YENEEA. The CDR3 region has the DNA TGTGCCAGCAGCTTAGGACAGGCTTACACTGAAGCTTTCTTT. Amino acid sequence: CASSLGQAYTEAFF.

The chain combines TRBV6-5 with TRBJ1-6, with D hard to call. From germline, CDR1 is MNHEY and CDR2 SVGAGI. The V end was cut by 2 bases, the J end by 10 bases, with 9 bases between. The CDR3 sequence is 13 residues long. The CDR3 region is CASSYSGYSPLHF. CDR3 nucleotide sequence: TGTGCCAGCAGTTACAGTGGGTACTCACCCCTCCACTTT.

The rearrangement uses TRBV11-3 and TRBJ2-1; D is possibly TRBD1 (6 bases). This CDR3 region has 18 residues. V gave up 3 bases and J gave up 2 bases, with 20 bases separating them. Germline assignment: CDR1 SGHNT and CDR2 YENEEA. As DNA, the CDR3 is TGTGCCAGCAGCTTTTTTTCAAAGGGCAGGGGCACCTACAATGAGCAGTTCTTC. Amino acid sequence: CASSFFSKGRGTYNEQFF.

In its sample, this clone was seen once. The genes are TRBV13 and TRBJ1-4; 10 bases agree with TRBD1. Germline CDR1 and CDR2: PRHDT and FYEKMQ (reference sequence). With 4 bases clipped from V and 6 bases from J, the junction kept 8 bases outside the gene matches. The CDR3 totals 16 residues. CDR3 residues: CASSSRQGTGDEKLFF. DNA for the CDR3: TGTGCCAGCAGCTCCCGACAAGGGACAGGGGATGAAAAACTGTTTTTT.

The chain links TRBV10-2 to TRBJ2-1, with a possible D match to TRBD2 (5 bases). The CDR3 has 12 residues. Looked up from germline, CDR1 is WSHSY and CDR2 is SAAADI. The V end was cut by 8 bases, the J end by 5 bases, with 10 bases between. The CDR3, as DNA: TGCGCCAGCTCTAGGACTGACAATGAGCAGTTCTTC. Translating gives CASSRTDNEQFF.

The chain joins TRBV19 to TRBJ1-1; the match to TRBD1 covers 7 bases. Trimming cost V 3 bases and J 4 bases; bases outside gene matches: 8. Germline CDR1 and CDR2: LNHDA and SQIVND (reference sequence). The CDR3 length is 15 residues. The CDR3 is CASSILGTVGTEAFF. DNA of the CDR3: TGTGCCAGTAGTATCCTGGGGACAGTAGGCACTGAAGCTTTCTTT.

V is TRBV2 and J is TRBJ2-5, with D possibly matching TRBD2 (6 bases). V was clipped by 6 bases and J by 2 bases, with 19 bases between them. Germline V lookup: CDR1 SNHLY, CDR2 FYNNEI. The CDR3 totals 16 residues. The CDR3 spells CASRVSSGRRQETQYF. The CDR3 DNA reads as TGTGCCAGCAGGGTAAGCAGCGGGCGTCGGCAAGAGACCCAGTACTTC.

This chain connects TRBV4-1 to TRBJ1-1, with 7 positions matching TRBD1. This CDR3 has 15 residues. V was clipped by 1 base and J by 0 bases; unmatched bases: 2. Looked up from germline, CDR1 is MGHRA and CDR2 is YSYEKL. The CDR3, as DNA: TGCGCCAGCAGCCAAGGACAGGGTTTGAACACTGAAGCTTTCTTT. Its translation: CASSQGQGLNTEAFF.

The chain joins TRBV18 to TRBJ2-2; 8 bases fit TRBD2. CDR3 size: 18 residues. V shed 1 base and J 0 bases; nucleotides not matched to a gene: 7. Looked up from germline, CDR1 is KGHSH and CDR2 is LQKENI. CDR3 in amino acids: CASSPLTGAGANTGELFF. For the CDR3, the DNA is TGTGCCAGCTCACCACTCACGGGAGCGGGGGCGAACACCGGGGAGCTGTTTTTT.

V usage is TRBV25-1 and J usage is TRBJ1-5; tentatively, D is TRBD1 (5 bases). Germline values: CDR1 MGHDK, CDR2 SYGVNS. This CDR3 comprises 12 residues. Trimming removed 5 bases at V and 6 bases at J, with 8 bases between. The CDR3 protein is CASSRGSQPQHF. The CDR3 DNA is TGTGCCAGCAGTAGGGGAAGTCAGCCCCAGCATTTT.

The CDR3 DNA is TGTGCCAGCAGCTTAGGAGGGGGGCTTGGAGAGACCCAGTACTTC. Translation gives CASSLGGGLGETQYF. This chain uses TRBV11-2 with TRBJ2-5; D might be TRBD1 or TRBD2, each matching 6 bases. CDR1 and CDR2 (germline): SGHAT, FQNNGV. The germline V and J ends were trimmed by 1 base and 4 bases, with 13 bases remaining between them. This CDR3 spans 15 amino acids.

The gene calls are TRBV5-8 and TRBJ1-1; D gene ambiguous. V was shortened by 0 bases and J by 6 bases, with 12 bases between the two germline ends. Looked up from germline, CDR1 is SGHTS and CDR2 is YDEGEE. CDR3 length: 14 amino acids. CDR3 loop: CASSLENGFPEAFF. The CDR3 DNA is TGTGCCAGCAGCTTGGAAAACGGATTTCCTGAAGCTTTCTTT.

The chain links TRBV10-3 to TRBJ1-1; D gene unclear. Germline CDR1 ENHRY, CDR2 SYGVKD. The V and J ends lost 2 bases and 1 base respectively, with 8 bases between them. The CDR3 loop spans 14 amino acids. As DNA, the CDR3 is TGTGCCATCAGTGAGGTGGGCAGGAACACTGAAGCTTTCTTT. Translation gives CAISEVGRNTEAFF.

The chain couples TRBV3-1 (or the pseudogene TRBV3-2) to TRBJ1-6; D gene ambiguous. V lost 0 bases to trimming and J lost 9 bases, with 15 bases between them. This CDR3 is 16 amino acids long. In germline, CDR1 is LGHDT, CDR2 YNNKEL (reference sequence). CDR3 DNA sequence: TGTGCCAGCAGCCAAGATTGGGTGACCTCAGTTTCACCCCTCCACTTT. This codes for CASSQDWVTSVSPLHF.

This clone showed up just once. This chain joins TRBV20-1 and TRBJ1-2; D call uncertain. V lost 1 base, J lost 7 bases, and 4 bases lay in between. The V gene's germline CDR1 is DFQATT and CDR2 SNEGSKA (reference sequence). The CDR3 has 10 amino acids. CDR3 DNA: TGCAGTGCTAGAGTCGGTGGCTACACCTTC. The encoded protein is CSARVGGYTF.

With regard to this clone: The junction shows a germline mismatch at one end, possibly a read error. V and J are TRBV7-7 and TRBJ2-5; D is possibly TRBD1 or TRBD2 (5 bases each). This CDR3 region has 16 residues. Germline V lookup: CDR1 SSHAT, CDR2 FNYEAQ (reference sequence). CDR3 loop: CASSLGASGAAETQYF. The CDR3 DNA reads TGTGCTAGCAGCTTAGGGGCCTCCGGGGCGGCAGAGACCCAGTACTTC.

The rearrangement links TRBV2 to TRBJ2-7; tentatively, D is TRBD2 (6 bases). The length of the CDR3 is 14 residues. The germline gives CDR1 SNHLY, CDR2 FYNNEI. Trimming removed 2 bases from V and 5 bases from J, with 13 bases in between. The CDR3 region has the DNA TGTGCCAGCAGTGAATTGATTAGCGGAGACGAGCAGTACTTC. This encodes CASSELISGDEQYF.

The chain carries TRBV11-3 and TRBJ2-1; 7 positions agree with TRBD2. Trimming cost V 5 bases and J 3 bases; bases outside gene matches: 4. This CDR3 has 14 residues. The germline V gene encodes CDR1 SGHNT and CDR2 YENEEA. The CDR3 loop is CASSRPSGYNEQFF. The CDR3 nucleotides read TGTGCCAGCAGCCGCCCTAGCGGCTACAATGAGCAGTTCTTC.

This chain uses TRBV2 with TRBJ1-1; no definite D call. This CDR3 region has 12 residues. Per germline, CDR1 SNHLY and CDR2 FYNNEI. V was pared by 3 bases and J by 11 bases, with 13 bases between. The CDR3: CASSDGQISAFF. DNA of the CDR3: TGTGCCAGCAGTGACGGGCAGATATCGGCTTTCTTT.

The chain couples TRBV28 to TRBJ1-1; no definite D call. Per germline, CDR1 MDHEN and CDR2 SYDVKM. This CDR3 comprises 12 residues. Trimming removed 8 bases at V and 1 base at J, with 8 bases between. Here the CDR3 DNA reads TGTGCCAGCTATCTCGAGAACACTGAAGCTTTCTTT. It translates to CASYLENTEAFF.

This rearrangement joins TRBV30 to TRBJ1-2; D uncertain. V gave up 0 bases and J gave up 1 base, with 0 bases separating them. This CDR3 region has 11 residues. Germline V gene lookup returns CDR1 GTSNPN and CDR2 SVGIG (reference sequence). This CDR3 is CAWSVNYGYTF. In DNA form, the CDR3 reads TGTGCCTGGAGTGTTAACTATGGCTACACCTTC.